The clone carrying this TCR beta chain occurred many times. This CDR3 spans 15 amino acids. CDR1 DFQATT and CDR2 SNEGSKA come from the germline V gene (reference sequence). V lost 0 bases and J lost 6; bases outside the gene matches: 5. Unique molecular identifiers were used in preparing the TCRbeta library. TCRdb analysed the PCR reads with MiXCR anew, one entry per CDR3 protein. The sample has about 610,000 distinct CDR3 sequences, about 10% seen once. These data are taken from a study of T-cell reconstitution after alpha-beta-depleted transplantation in children. J is TRBJ1-6 and V is TRBV20-1; TRBD1 aligns across 7 bases. The sequences come from PBMCs from the stem cell graft donor, collected from the stem cell graft. The origin of this receptor is a human donor who donated a stem cell graft to a child with acute myeloid leukemia. The CDR3 spells CSARDPGQINSPLHF. The CDR3 DNA sequence: TGCAGTGCTAGAGACCCGGGACAGATTAATTCACCCCTCCACTTT.